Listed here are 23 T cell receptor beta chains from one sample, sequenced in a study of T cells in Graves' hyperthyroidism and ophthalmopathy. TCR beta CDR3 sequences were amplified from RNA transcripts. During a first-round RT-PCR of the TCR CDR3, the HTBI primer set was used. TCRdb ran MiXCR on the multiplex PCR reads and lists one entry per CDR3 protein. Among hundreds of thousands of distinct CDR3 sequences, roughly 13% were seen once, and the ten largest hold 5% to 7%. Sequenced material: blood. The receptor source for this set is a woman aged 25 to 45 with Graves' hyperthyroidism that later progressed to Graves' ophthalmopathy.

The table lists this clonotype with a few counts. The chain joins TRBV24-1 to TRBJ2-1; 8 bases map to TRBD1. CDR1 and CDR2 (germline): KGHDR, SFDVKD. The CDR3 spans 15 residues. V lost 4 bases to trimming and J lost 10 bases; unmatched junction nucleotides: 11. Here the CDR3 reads CATSEGTGFWGEQFF. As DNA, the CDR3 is TGTGCCACCAGTGAGGGGACAGGTTTCTGGGGGGAGCAGTTCTTC.

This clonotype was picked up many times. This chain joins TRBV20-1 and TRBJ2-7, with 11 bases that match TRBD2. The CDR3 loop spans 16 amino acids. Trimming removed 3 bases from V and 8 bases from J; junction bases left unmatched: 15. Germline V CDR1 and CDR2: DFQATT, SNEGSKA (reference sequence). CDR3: CSASQKGGLAALKQYF. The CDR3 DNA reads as TGCAGTGCTAGCCAAAAGGGGGGACTAGCGGCCCTTAAGCAGTACTTC.

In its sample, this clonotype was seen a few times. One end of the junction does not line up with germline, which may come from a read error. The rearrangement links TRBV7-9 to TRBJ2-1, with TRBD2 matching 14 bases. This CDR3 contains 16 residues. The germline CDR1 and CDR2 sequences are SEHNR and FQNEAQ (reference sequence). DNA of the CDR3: TGTGCCAGCAACTTAATGGGGACTAGCGGGAGTGGTGAGCAGTTCTTC. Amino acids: CASNLMGTSGSGEQFF.

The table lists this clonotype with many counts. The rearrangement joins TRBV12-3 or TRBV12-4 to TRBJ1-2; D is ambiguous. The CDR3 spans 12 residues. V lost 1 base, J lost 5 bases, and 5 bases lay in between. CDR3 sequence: CASSLGLYGYTF. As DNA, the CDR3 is TGTGCCAGCAGTTTAGGGCTGTATGGCTACACCTTC.

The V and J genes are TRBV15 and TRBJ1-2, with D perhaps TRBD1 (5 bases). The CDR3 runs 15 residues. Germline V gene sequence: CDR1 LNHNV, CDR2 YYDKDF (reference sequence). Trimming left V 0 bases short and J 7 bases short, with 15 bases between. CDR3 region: CATSRERDREAGYTF. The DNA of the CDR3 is TGTGCCACCAGCAGAGAAAGGGACCGGGAAGCTGGCTACACCTTC.

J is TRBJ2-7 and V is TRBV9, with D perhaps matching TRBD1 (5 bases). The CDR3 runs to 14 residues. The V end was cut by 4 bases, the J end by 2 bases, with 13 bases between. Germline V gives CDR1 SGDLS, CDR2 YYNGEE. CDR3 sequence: CASSSPAGTYEQYF. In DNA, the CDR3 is TGTGCCAGCAGCTCCCCGGCAGGGACCTACGAGCAGTACTTC.

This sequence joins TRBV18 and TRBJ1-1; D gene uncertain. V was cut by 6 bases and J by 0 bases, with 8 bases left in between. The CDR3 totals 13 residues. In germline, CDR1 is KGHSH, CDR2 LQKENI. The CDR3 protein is CASSREVNTEAFF. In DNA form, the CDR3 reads TGTGCCAGCTCTCGTGAGGTGAACACTGAAGCTTTCTTT. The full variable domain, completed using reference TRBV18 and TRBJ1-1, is NAGVMQNPRHLVRRRGQEARLRCSPMKGHSHVYWYRQLPEEGLKFMVYLQKENIIDESGMPKERFSAEFPKEGPSILRIQQVVRGDSAAYFCASSREVNTEAFFGQGTRLTVV.

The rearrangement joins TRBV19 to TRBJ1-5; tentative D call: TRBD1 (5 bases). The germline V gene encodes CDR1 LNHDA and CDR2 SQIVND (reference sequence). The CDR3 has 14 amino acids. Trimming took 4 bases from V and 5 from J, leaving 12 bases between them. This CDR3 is CASSTLRGDQPQHF. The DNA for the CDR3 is TGTGCCAGTAGTACCCTCCGGGGCGATCAGCCCCAGCATTTT.

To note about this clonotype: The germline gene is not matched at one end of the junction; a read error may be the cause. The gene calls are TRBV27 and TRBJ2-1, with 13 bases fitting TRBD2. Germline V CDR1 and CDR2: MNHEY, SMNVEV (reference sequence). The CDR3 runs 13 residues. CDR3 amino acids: CASRLAGGNVQFF. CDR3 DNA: TGTGCCAGCCGACTAGCGGGAGGCAATGTGCAGTTCTTC.

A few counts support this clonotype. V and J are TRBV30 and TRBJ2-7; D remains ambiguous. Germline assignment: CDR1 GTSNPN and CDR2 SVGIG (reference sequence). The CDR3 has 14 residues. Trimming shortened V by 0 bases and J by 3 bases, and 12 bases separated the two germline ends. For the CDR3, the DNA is TGTGCCTGGAGTGTCGGTCTCCTCTACTACGAGCAGTACTTC. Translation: CAWSVGLLYYEQYF.

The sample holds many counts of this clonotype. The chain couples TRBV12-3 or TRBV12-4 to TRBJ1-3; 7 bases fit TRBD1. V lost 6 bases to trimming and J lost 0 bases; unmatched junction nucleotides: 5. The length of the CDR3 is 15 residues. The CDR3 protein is CASSADRASGNTIYF. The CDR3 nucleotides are TGTGCCAGCAGCGCTGACAGGGCCTCTGGAAACACCATATATTTT.

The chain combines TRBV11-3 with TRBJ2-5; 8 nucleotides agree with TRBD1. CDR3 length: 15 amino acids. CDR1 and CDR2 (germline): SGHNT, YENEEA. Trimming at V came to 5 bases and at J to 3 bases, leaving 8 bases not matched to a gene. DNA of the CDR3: TGTGCCAGCAGCACAGGACAGGGAAACGAAGAGACCCAGTACTTC. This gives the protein CASSTGQGNEETQYF.

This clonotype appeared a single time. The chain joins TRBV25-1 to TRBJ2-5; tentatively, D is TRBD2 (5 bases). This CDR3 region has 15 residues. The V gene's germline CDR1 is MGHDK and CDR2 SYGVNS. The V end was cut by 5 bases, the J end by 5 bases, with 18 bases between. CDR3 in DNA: TGTGCCAGCAGTACACGGTCTGCAGGCGGGGAGACCCAGTACTTC. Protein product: CASSTRSAGGETQYF.

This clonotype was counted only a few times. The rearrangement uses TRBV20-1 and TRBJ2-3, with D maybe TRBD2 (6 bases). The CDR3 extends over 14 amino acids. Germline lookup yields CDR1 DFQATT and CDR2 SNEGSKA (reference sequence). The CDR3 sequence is CSAPKAGRADTQYF. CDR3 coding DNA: TGCAGCGCCCCTAAGGCGGGACGGGCAGATACGCAGTATTTT.

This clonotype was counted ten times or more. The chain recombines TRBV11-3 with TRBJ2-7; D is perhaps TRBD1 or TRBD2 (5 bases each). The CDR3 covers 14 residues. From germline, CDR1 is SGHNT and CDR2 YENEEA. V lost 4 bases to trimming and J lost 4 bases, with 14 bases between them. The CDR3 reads CASSSRDHIYEQYF. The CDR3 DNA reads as TGTGCCAGCAGCTCCCGGGACCACATTTACGAGCAGTACTTC.

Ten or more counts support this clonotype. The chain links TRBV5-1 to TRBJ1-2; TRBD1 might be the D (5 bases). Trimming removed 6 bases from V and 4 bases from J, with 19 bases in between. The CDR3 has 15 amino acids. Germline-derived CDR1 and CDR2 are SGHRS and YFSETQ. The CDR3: CASNRGGPDLYGYTF. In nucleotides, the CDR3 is TGCGCCAGCAATCGGGGGGGACCTGACCTCTATGGCTACACCTTC.

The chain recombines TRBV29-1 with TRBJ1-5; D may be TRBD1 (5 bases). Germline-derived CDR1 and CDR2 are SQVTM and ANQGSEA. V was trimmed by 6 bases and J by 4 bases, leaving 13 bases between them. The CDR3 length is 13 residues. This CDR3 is CSVTRDLNQPQHF. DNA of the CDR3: TGCAGCGTCACCCGGGACTTGAATCAGCCCCAGCATTTT.

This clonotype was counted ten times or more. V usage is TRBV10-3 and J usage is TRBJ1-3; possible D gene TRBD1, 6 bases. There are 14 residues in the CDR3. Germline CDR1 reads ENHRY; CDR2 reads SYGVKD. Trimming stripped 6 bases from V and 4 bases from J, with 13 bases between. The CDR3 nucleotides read TGTGCCATCAGCCCCGGACAGAAGGGAAACACCATATATTTT. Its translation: CAISPGQKGNTIYF.

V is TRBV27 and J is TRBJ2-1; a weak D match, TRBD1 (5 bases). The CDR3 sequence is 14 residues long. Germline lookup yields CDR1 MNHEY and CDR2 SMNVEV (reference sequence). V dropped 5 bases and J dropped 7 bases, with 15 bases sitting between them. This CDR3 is CASSKRGAGNEQFF. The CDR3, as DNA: TGTGCCAGCAGTAAAAGGGGCGCTGGGAATGAGCAGTTCTTC.

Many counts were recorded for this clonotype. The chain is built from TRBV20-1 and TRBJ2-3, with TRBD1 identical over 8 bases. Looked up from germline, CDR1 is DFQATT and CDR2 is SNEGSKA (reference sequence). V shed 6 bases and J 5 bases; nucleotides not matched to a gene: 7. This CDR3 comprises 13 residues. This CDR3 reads CSAEAGGGDTQYF. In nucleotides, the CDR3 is TGCAGTGCCGAGGCAGGGGGCGGAGATACGCAGTATTTT.

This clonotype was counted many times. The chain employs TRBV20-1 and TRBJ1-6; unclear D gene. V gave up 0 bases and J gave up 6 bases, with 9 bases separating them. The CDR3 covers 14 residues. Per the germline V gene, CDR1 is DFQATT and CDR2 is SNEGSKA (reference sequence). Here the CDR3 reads CSAREVDFNSPLHF. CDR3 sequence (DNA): TGCAGTGCTAGAGAGGTTGACTTTAATTCACCCCTCCACTTT.

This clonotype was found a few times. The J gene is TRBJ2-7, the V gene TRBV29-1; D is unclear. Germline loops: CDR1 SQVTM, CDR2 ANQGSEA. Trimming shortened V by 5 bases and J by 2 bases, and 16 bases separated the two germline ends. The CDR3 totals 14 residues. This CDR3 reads CSVISTAYTYEQYF. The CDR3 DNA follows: TGCAGCGTTATCAGCACCGCTTATACCTACGAGCAGTACTTC.

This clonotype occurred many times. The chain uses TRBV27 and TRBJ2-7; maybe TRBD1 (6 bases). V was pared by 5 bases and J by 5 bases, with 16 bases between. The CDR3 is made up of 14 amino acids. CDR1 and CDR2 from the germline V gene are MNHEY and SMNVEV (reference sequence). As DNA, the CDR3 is TGTGCCAGCAGTATGGGCCTAGGGGGTAACGAGCAGTACTTC. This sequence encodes CASSMGLGGNEQYF.